A selection of T cell receptor beta chains follows, all from one sample in a study of T cell responses to AZD1222 COVID-19 vaccine. The repertoire was sequenced with immunoSEQ multiplex PCR; TCRdb's copy has only in-frame clones and lacks some. The sample's table shows over 120,000 clones. Sample: peripheral blood. Receptors were obtained from an adult in good health. Each CDR3 is given with its conserved first and last residue. A D gene is named only where the DNA matches it firmly.

j_call,v_call,d_call,cdr3_nt,cdr3_aa
TRBJ2-2,TRBV5-4,.,TGTGCCAGCAGCTTGGGGGGGTCCGGGGAGCTGTTTTTT,CASSLGGSGELFF
TRBJ1-2,TRBV19,TRBD1,TGTGCCAGTACTAGAGGCGACAGGGTCTATGGCTACACCTTC,CASTRGDRVYGYTF
TRBJ2-5,TRBV3-1/TRBV3-2,.,TGTGCCAGCAGCCCCGCGGGTTTGGGGAGCCAGTACTTC,CASSPAGLGSQYF
TRBJ2-1,TRBV7-7,.,TGTGCCAGCAGCTTGGACTTGGGGCGAAACAATGAGCAGTTCTTC,CASSLDLGRNNEQFF
TRBJ1-5,TRBV9,.,TGTGCCAGCAGCGTAGAGGGAAATAGCAATCAGCCCCAGCATTTT,CASSVEGNSNQPQHF
TRBJ1-5,TRBV4-1,.,TGCGCCAGCAGCCAAGAACCAGGGAGGAATCAGCCCCAGCATTTT,CASSQEPGRNQPQHF
TRBJ1-6,TRBV10-2,.,TGCGCCACGCGAAGCCAGAGGGAAAATTCACCCCTCCACTTT,CATRSQRENSPLHF
TRBJ1-1,TRBV6-5,.,TGTGCCAGCAGTCGGGGCAGGGGAGGCGAAGCTTTCTTT,CASSRGRGGEAFF
TRBJ2-7,TRBV3-1/TRBV3-2,TRBD2,TGTGCCAGCAGCCAAGATTTAGCGGGGGGGCCAGACGAGCAGTACTTC,CASSQDLAGGPDEQYF
TRBJ1-3,TRBV7-9,.,TGTGCCAGCAGCTTAGAGGGGGGGCCTGGAAACACCATATATTTT,CASSLEGGPGNTIYF
TRBJ1-1,TRBV18,.,TGTGCCAGCTCTCCCCGACAGCTCAACGGGGACACTGAAGCTTTCTTT,CASSPRQLNGDTEAFF
TRBJ1-5,TRBV2,.,TGTGCCAGCAGGGCAGGATTGTCTTCTCAGCCCCAGCATTTT,CASRAGLSSQPQHF
TRBJ2-5,TRBV2,TRBD2,TGTGCCAGCACCCAACCGGGACTAGCGGGGGGAAACCAAGAGACCCAGTACTTC,CASTQPGLAGGNQETQYF
TRBJ1-1,TRBV7-3,.,TGTGCCAGCAGCTTAGGTAGCGTTATCGGTGAAGAAGCTTTCTTT,CASSLGSVIGEEAFF
TRBJ1-5,TRBV6-6,.,TGTGCCAGCAGTCAATCACAGGGCGCCAATCAGCCCCAGCATTTT,CASSQSQGANQPQHF
TRBJ2-5,TRBV25-1,.,TGTGCCAGCATGAACCTCCTCGGAGAGACCCAGTACTTC,CASMNLLGETQYF
TRBJ2-7,TRBV24-1,.,TGTGCCACCAGTGACTCGCGGACGGTGAAACCCTACGAGCAGTACTTC,CATSDSRTVKPYEQYF
TRBJ1-1,TRBV7-2,.,TGTGCCAGCAGCTCTCACGGGGGTTCGAACACTGAAGCTTTCTTT,CASSSHGGSNTEAFF
TRBJ2-2,TRBV19,.,TGTGCCAGTTTAGGCATAAACACCGGGGAGCTGTTTTTT,CASLGINTGELFF
TRBJ1-6,TRBV4-1,.,TGCGCCAGCAGAATCGAGGGGAGTTTAAATTCACCCCTCCACTTT,CASRIEGSLNSPLHF
TRBJ2-7,TRBV7-9,.,TGTGCCAGCAGCCATAGGGGGGCCTACGAGCAGTACTTC,CASSHRGAYEQYF
TRBJ2-1,TRBV27,TRBD2,TGTGCCAGCAGTTTCGGGAGGGCGCTTGCTTCTTACAATGAGCAGTTCTTC,CASSFGRALASYNEQFF
TRBJ1-1,TRBV30,.,TGTGCCTGGAGCGCAGATTGGGACACTGAAGCTTTCTTT,CAWSADWDTEAFF
TRBJ1-2,TRBV5-5,.,TGTGCCAGCAGCTTGACGGGTGGCAGTAACTATGGCTACACCTTC,CASSLTGGSNYGYTF
TRBJ2-7,TRBV6-5,TRBD2,TGTGCCAGCAGCCACCCGGGAGGGGAGCAGTACTTC,CASSHPGGEQYF
TRBJ1-5,TRBV6-5,TRBD1,TGTGCCAGCACCGGGGACAGAGTAAATGGTCAGCCCCAGCATTTT,CASTGDRVNGQPQHF
TRBJ1-6,TRBV19,.,TGTGCCAGACGCACCCGGGCCCCTATTAATTCACCCCTCCACTTT,CARRTRAPINSPLHF
TRBJ2-1,TRBV18,.,TGTGCCAGCTCACCACTGATCGATGAGCAGTTCTTC,CASSPLIDEQFF
TRBJ1-2,TRBV7-9,.,TGTGCCAGCAGCCTCAAACAGCTTCAACGGGACTATGGCTACACCTTC,CASSLKQLQRDYGYTF
TRBJ1-1,TRBV3-1/TRBV3-2,.,TGTGCCAGCAGCCTGATAGGACCCTCTAGTGAAGCTTTCTTT,CASSLIGPSSEAFF
TRBJ2-3,TRBV7-2,.,TGTGCCAGCAGCTTCTGGGGTTCCGCTCGTCTTAGCACAGATACGCAGTATTTT,CASSFWGSARLSTDTQYF
TRBJ2-7,TRBV18,.,TGTGCCAGCTCTTCGACAGGAAACTCCTACGAGCAGTACTTC,CASSSTGNSYEQYF
TRBJ1-1,TRBV7-8,.,TGTGCCACCAATACGAACACTGAAGCTTTCTTT,CATNTNTEAFF
TRBJ1-3,TRBV2,.,TGTGCCAGCAAAGTGAGTCAGGTCCGTTCTGGAAACACCATATATTTT,CASKVSQVRSGNTIYF
TRBJ2-7,TRBV7-8,.,TGTGCCAGCAGCTCCCCCCCTGGTTACGAGCAGTACTTC,CASSSPPGYEQYF
TRBJ2-7,TRBV5-1,.,TGCGCCAGCAGCTCCGGGGTGACCTACGAGCAGTACTTC,CASSSGVTYEQYF
TRBJ1-1,TRBV15,.,TGTGCCACCAGTCGTAAACGGGGGAGATATGCCTTAAACACTGAAGCTTTCTTT,CATSRKRGRYALNTEAFF
TRBJ1-5,TRBV5-1,.,TGCGCCAGCAGCGCGGATAGCAATCAGCCCCAGCATTTT,CASSADSNQPQHF
TRBJ1-2,TRBV7-2,TRBD1,TGTGCCAGCAGCCTCTCCGGGACAGGCTCTAACTATGGCTACACCTTC,CASSLSGTGSNYGYTF
TRBJ1-3,TRBV3-1/TRBV3-2,.,TGTGCCAGCAGCACCCTCGGGCCGCACCCCGTTGGAAACACCATATATTTT,CASSTLGPHPVGNTIYF
TRBJ2-5,TRBV5-4,.,TGTGCCAGCAGCTCCAACCGGGAAGAGACCCAGTACTTC,CASSSNREETQYF
TRBJ1-4,TRBV27,.,TGTGCCAGCAGTTTACAAGTAGGGCCTAATGAAAAACTGTTTTTT,CASSLQVGPNEKLFF
TRBJ2-1,TRBV10-3,TRBD1,TGTGCCATCAGTCCGAGGGACAGGGGTTCGAGTGAGCAGTTCTTC,CAISPRDRGSSEQFF
TRBJ2-1,TRBV29-1,TRBD2,TGCAGCCATGGGGGGGTTCGGGTAAGAGACAATGAGCAGTTCTTC,CSHGGVRVRDNEQFF
TRBJ2-3,TRBV7-3,.,TGTGCCAGCAGCTTATTCGGGGCCACCACAGATACGCAGTATTTT,CASSLFGATTDTQYF
TRBJ2-5,TRBV2,.,TGTGCCAGCAGTGGGAGGGGGTGGCAAGAGACCCAGTACTTC,CASSGRGWQETQYF
TRBJ1-3,TRBV7-9,.,TGTGCCACCCCGCGCGTCGGGGGATCTGGAAACACCATATATTTT,CATPRVGGSGNTIYF
TRBJ2-3,TRBV29-1,.,TGCAGCGTTGAGGCAGGGGGGGGAGATACGCAGTATTTT,CSVEAGGGDTQYF
TRBJ2-2,TRBV12-3/TRBV12-4,.,TGTGCCAGCAGGCCGGGGGCCGGGGAGCTGTTTTTT,CASRPGAGELFF